Described below is a single T cell receptor beta chain sequence and its context. This entry is derived from a study of blood T cell repertoires in COVID-19. Background on the study: COVID-19 samples, acute and convalescent, were from the United States, Italy and Spain.

Source study methods: Amplifying reference gene primers gave estimates of nucleated cell counts. TCRdb keeps only in-frame clones here, not all; method: immunoSEQ multiplex PCR. The D gene and trimming were derived from the DNA, and the V and J assignments and clone size from that table. The sample consists of hundreds of thousands of clones, approximately 91% of them appearing once. Germline CDR1 MNHEY, CDR2 SVGAGI. CDR3 size: 13 residues. V gave up 6 bases and J gave up 1 base, with 9 bases separating them. J is TRBJ1-1 and V is TRBV6-5; D may be TRBD1 (5 bases). The TCR sequence derives from a woman in her 40s with acute COVID-19. The specimen was PBMCs or T cells enriched from blood (not recorded which). CDR3 region: CASRKTGNTEAFF. In nucleotides, the CDR3 is TGTGCCAGCAGGAAAACAGGGAACACTGAAGCTTTCTTT.